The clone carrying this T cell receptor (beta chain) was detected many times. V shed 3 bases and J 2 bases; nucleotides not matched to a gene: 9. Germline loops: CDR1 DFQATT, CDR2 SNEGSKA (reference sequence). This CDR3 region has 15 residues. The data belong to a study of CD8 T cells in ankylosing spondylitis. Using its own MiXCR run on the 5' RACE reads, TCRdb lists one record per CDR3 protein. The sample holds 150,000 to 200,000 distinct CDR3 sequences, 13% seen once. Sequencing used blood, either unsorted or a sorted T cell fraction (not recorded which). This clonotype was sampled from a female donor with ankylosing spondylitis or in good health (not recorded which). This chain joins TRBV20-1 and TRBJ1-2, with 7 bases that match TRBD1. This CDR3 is CSASEPTGRNYGYTF. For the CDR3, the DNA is TGCAGTGCTAGTGAACCGACAGGGAGGAACTATGGCTACACCTTC.